A selection of T cell receptor beta chains follows, all from one sample in a study of cytomegalovirus exposure and HLA in healthy donors. Libraries were prepared by immunoSEQ multiplex PCR; TCRdb keeps only in-frame clonotypes and omits some of them. Of 150,000 to 170,000 clones listed, 70% to 80% are singletons. Sequencing input: PBMCs. These receptors all come from a man aged 30 to 39 in good health and CMV-seropositive. Each CDR3 is given with its conserved first and last residue. Each record gives: V gene, J gene, D gene, clone size, CDR3 protein, CDR3 DNA. The D gene is left open where the match is weak. Only part of the rows carry a size: once, few, many, or a class if the clone is expanded.

v_call: TRBV2; j_call: TRBJ2-3; d_call: .; clone_size: few; cdr3_aa: CASSESRGTQYF; cdr3_nt: TGTGCCAGCAGTGAATCCCGCGGAACGCAGTATTTT
v_call: TRBV6-1; j_call: TRBJ1-2; d_call: .; clone_size: once; cdr3_aa: CASSAYGRTRYGYTF; cdr3_nt: TGTGCCAGCAGTGCCTATGGGAGGACAAGATATGGCTACACCTTC
v_call: TRBV5-1; j_call: TRBJ2-1; d_call: TRBD1; clone_size: .; cdr3_aa: CASSLNRGAIDNEQFF; cdr3_nt: TGCGCCAGCAGCTTGAACAGGGGTGCCATTGACAATGAGCAGTTCTTC
v_call: TRBV5-6; j_call: TRBJ1-2; d_call: .; clone_size: .; cdr3_aa: CASSLSQGGYTF; cdr3_nt: TGTGCCAGCAGCTTGTCACAGGGTGGCTACACCTTC
v_call: TRBV5-1; j_call: TRBJ1-1; d_call: .; clone_size: .; cdr3_aa: CASSREITNTEAFF; cdr3_nt: TGCGCCAGCAGTCGGGAGATAACGAACACTGAAGCTTTCTTT
v_call: TRBV7-8; j_call: TRBJ2-1; d_call: .; clone_size: .; cdr3_aa: CASSVHREREQFF; cdr3_nt: TGTGCCAGCAGCGTTCACCGGGAGCGTGAGCAGTTCTTC
v_call: TRBV2; j_call: TRBJ2-3; d_call: TRBD2; clone_size: .; cdr3_aa: CASSGSLAGNTDTQYF; cdr3_nt: TGTGCCAGCAGTGGATCGCTAGCGGGGAATACAGATACGCAGTATTTT
v_call: TRBV7-3; j_call: TRBJ2-3; d_call: .; clone_size: .; cdr3_aa: CASRGGGEGSDTQYF; cdr3_nt: TGTGCCAGCAGGGGGGGTGGAGAGGGGTCTGATACGCAGTATTTT
v_call: TRBV7-9; j_call: TRBJ1-4; d_call: .; clone_size: .; cdr3_aa: CASSTGTLLTRYEKLFF; cdr3_nt: TGTGCCAGCAGCACAGGGACACTACTTACGAGATACGAAAAACTGTTTTTT
v_call: TRBV9; j_call: TRBJ1-1; d_call: .; clone_size: .; cdr3_aa: CASSPRGSEAFF; cdr3_nt: TGTGCCAGCAGTCCCAGGGGCTCTGAAGCTTTCTTT
v_call: TRBV2; j_call: TRBJ1-6; d_call: .; clone_size: few; cdr3_aa: CASIAATGLNSPLHF; cdr3_nt: TGTGCCAGCATCGCGGCGACAGGATTGAATTCACCCCTCCACTTT
v_call: TRBV30; j_call: TRBJ2-1; d_call: TRBD2; clone_size: .; cdr3_aa: CAWIEGGGKAGGGGYNEQFF; cdr3_nt: TGTGCCTGGATCGAGGGGGGGGGTAAAGCGGGAGGTGGGGGATACAATGAGCAGTTCTTC
v_call: TRBV19; j_call: TRBJ2-7; d_call: TRBD1; clone_size: .; cdr3_aa: CASSMRGQGYEQYF; cdr3_nt: TGTGCCAGTAGTATGAGGGGACAGGGTTACGAGCAGTACTTC
v_call: TRBV21-1; j_call: TRBJ2-7; d_call: .; clone_size: .; cdr3_aa: CASPDLTTYEQYF; cdr3_nt: TGTGCCAGCCCGGACTTGACAACCTACGAGCAGTACTTC
v_call: TRBV30; j_call: TRBJ2-7; d_call: .; clone_size: .; cdr3_aa: CAWNEGYEQYF; cdr3_nt: TGTGCCTGGAACGAGGGTTACGAGCAGTACTTC
v_call: TRBV11-1; j_call: TRBJ1-1; d_call: .; clone_size: .; cdr3_aa: CASSLWRDTEAFF; cdr3_nt: TGTGCCAGCAGCTTATGGCGGGATACTGAAGCTTTCTTT